These T cell receptor beta chains were read from a single sample in a study of blood T cell repertoires in COVID-19. The repertoire was sequenced with immunoSEQ multiplex PCR; TCRdb's copy has only in-frame clones and lacks some. The data contain fewer than 130,000 clones, 72% of them seen just once; the ten biggest clones take up 6% to 8.5%. Sequenced sample: peripheral blood. The receptor source for this set is a woman in her fifties or sixties with acute or convalescent COVID-19. Each CDR3 is given with its conserved first and last residue. The D gene is left open where the match is weak. Clone size appears in some rows only: once, few, many, or a class for an expanded clone.

J: TRBJ2-3; size: NA; V: TRBV5-1; D: TRBD2; DNA: TGCGCCAGCAGCTCCGGGACTGTAGCGGGGGGCAAAAACACAGATACGCAGTATTTT; CDR3: CASSSGTVAGGKNTDTQYF
J: TRBJ1-1; size: NA; V: TRBV11-2; D: NA; DNA: TGTGCCAGCAGCTCCCCCCGCCTCGGGATTGAAGCTTTCTTT; CDR3: CASSSPRLGIEAFF
J: TRBJ2-1; size: NA; V: TRBV11-3; D: NA; DNA: TGTGCCAGCAGCCCCAGAGGAGGGGACAATGAGCAGTTCTTC; CDR3: CASSPRGGDNEQFF
J: TRBJ2-3; size: NA; V: TRBV30; D: TRBD2; DNA: TGTGCAAATGGGAGGGGTAATACGCAGTATTTT; CDR3: CANGRGNTQYF
J: TRBJ1-1; size: NA; V: TRBV7-2; D: NA; DNA: TGTGCCAGCAGCTTATATAAGGGGGTGAACACTGAAGCTTTCTTT; CDR3: CASSLYKGVNTEAFF
J: TRBJ2-7; size: few; V: TRBV7-6; D: TRBD1; DNA: TGTGCCAGCAGCCGAGAAGGACAGGTACACGAGCAGTACTTC; CDR3: CASSREGQVHEQYF
J: TRBJ1-4; size: NA; V: TRBV5-1; D: TRBD1; DNA: TGCGCCAGCAGCCCCCATTGGGACAGGGGTGAAAAACTGTTTTTT; CDR3: CASSPHWDRGEKLFF
J: TRBJ1-4; size: NA; V: TRBV10-3; D: TRBD1; DNA: TGTGCCATCAGCCAGGGGGACAGGGGGACTGAAAAACTGTTTTTT; CDR3: CAISQGDRGTEKLFF
J: TRBJ2-7; size: NA; V: TRBV28; D: NA; DNA: TGTGCCAGCAGTTTCTACACCCAACCCGGGACAACTTACGAGCAGTACTTC; CDR3: CASSFYTQPGTTYEQYF
J: TRBJ1-1; size: NA; V: TRBV7-3; D: NA; DNA: TGTGCCAGCAGCCTCCTTGGAGGGAGCGAGAACACTGAAGCTTTCTTT; CDR3: CASSLLGGSENTEAFF
J: TRBJ2-1; size: NA; V: TRBV29-1; D: NA; DNA: TGCAGCGTTGTTCTGTTCCCCTCTTACAATGAGCAGTTCTTC; CDR3: CSVVLFPSYNEQFF
J: TRBJ1-2; size: NA; V: TRBV5-1; D: NA; DNA: TGCGCCAGCAGCTTGTCTGCAGGGTTTATTGGCGATGGCTACACCTTC; CDR3: CASSLSAGFIGDGYTF
J: TRBJ1-6; size: NA; V: TRBV19; D: TRBD1; DNA: TGTGCCAGTAGCGACAGGGGCCGGGGGTCACCCCTCCACTTT; CDR3: CASSDRGRGSPLHF
J: TRBJ1-3; size: NA; V: TRBV7-9; D: NA; DNA: TGTGCCAGCAGCTTAGTTCCAGGGAAGGGAAACACCATATATTTT; CDR3: CASSLVPGKGNTIYF
J: TRBJ1-3; size: NA; V: TRBV7-9; D: NA; DNA: TGTGCCAGCAGCCTCTTCTCTGGAAACACCATATATTTT; CDR3: CASSLFSGNTIYF
J: TRBJ2-7; size: NA; V: TRBV24-1; D: NA; DNA: TGTGCCACCAGTGATTCGAGAAACGAGCAGTACTTC; CDR3: CATSDSRNEQYF
J: TRBJ1-1; size: NA; V: TRBV11-1; D: TRBD1; DNA: TGTGCCAGCAGCCCGGCGGGACAGGGGACTGAAGCTTTCTTT; CDR3: CASSPAGQGTEAFF
J: TRBJ2-7; size: few; V: TRBV4-2; D: TRBD1; DNA: TGTGCCAGCAGCCAAGACGGCGGGACAGGGGGAAGGTACGAGCAGTACTTC; CDR3: CASSQDGGTGGRYEQYF